The 11 T cell receptor beta chains listed next were all sequenced from one sample in a study of T-cell reconstitution after alpha-beta-depleted transplantation in children. The TCRbeta library incorporated unique molecular identifiers. Each CDR3 protein is one row after TCRdb ran MiXCR on the PCR reads. The table lists over 45,000 distinct CDR3 sequences, about 5.7% of them singletons. The sample was PBMCs, mostly from graft donor cells, taken 60 days after TCRalphabeta/CD19-depleted stem cell transplant. Receptor source: a female patient aged 2-15 years who had a stem cell transplant for aplastic anemia, so the T cells may come from the graft donor.

This clonotype was counted between two and nine times. The chain combines TRBV6-5 with TRBJ2-2; D possibly corresponds to TRBD2 (6 bases). Between the trimmed V and J ends, which lost 5 bases and 6 bases, there was a span of 16 bases. Germline V gene data show CDR1 as MNHEY and CDR2 as SVGAGI. This CDR3 contains 15 residues. CDR3 sequence: CASSALGGRPGELFF. CDR3 bases: TGTGCCAGCAGTGCCCTCGGGGGACGGCCCGGGGAGCTGTTTTTT.

The sample holds many counts of this clonotype. The V call is TRBV7-9, the J call TRBJ2-5; D ambiguous. V was shortened by 3 bases and J by 3 bases, with 14 bases between the two germline ends. The CDR3 has 15 amino acids. Germline-derived CDR1 and CDR2 are SEHNR and FQNEAQ (reference sequence). The CDR3 is CASSLTFADKETQYF. The CDR3 region has the DNA TGTGCCAGCAGCTTGACGTTCGCGGATAAAGAGACCCAGTACTTC. Full variable domain (remainder filled in from reference TRBV7-9 and TRBJ2-5): DTGVSQNPRHKITKRGQNVTFRCDPISEHNRLYWYRQTLGQGPEFLTYFQNEAQLEKSRLLSDRFSAERPKGSFSTLEIQRTEQGDSAMYLCASSLTFADKETQYFGPGTRLLVL.

Ten or more counts support this clonotype. V usage is TRBV4-2 and J usage is TRBJ1-4, with D tentatively TRBD1 (6 bases). The germline V gene has CDR1 LGHNA and CDR2 YNFKEQ. The CDR3 consists of 16 residues. V lost 4 bases and J lost 0, with 12 bases in between. CDR3 in amino acids: CASSPGAWATNEKLFF. DNA of the CDR3: TGTGCCAGCAGCCCGGGGGCTTGGGCAACTAATGAAAAACTGTTTTTT.

V and J are TRBV30 and TRBJ2-3, with TRBD2 identical over 8 bases. The CDR3 totals 13 residues. The ends lost 4 bases at V and 0 bases at J; junction bases unmatched: 0. Germline CDR1 reads GTSNPN; CDR2 reads SVGIG (reference sequence). CDR3: CAWTSGSTDTQYF. As DNA, the CDR3 is TGTGCCTGGACTAGCGGGAGCACAGATACGCAGTATTTT.

This clonotype was seen repeatedly, ten times or more. Sequence at one end of the junction differs from germline and may be a read error. The chain recombines TRBV30 with TRBJ2-4; a weak D match, TRBD1 (6 bases). Germline V gene lookup returns CDR1 GTSNPN and CDR2 SVGIG (reference sequence). There are 12 residues in the CDR3. CDR3 in amino acids: CAWSVPQGRKIF. The CDR3 coding sequence is TGTGCCTGGAGTGTACCACAGGGACGGAAAATTTTC. Combining the CDR3 with reference TRBV30 and TRBJ2-4 gives the whole variable domain SQTIHQWPATLVQPVGSPLSLECTVEGTSNPNLYWYRQAAGRGLQLLFYSVGIGQISSEVPQNLSASRPQDRQFILSSKKLLLSDSGFYLCAWSVPQGRKIFGAGTRLSVL.

This clonotype has a count of ten or more. A junction boundary mismatches the germline segment, possibly from a read error. The chain has TRBV12-3 or TRBV12-4 and TRBJ1-5; 10 positions match TRBD1. CDR3 length: 16 amino acids. CDR3 coding DNA: TGTGCCAGCAGCCCTTGGACAGGGGGTAGCGATCAGCCCCAGCATTTT. As protein: CASSPWTGGSDQPQHF.

This clonotype was seen only a few times. This chain connects TRBV28 to TRBJ1-1; D unresolved. The CDR3 loop spans 15 amino acids. V lost 3 bases, J lost 0 bases, and 11 bases lay in between. From germline, CDR1 is MDHEN and CDR2 SYDVKM. CDR3 nucleotide sequence: TGTGCCAGCAGTTTCCCGCCGCCGATGAACACTGAAGCTTTCTTT. This encodes CASSFPPPMNTEAFF.

This clonotype was seen many times. The V call is TRBV6-1, the J call TRBJ2-1, with D possibly matching TRBD1 (5 bases). In germline, CDR1 is MNHNS, CDR2 SASEGT. V was pared by 5 bases and J by 6 bases, with 11 bases between. This CDR3 region has 13 residues. The CDR3 here is CASSQDRVNEQFF. The CDR3, as DNA: TGTGCCAGCAGTCAAGACAGAGTCAATGAGCAGTTCTTC.

A remark on this clonotype: This may come from a read error, since a much larger clone is one base off. Because it lacks the conserved phenylalanine or tryptophan at the end, this CDR3 is likely a read error. This sequence joins TRBV27 and TRBJ2-5; D ambiguous. This CDR3 region has 13 residues. Germline V gene lookup returns CDR1 MNHEY and CDR2 SMNVEV (reference sequence). Trimming left V 7 bases short and J 0 bases short, with 9 bases between. The CDR3 DNA sequence: TGTGCCAGCATTTTCCGGTACCAAGAGACCCAGTACTAC. This encodes CASIFRYQETQYY.

This clonotype has a handful of counts. The chain links TRBV7-9 to TRBJ1-3; no clear D gene. The CDR3 totals 15 residues. Trimming pared 5 bases from V and 0 bases from J, leaving 11 bases between. Looked up from germline, CDR1 is SEHNR and CDR2 is FQNEAQ (reference sequence). The CDR3 loop reads CASSEDGNSGNTIYF. CDR3 bases: TGTGCCAGCAGCGAAGACGGAAACTCTGGAAACACCATATATTTT.

Notes on this clonotype: This may arise from a read error, as a much more abundant clone is one base away. This chain uses TRBV10-3 with TRBJ2-3, with TRBD2 matching 7 bases. Germline lookup yields CDR1 ENHRY and CDR2 SYGVKD. The CDR3 is made up of 16 amino acids. The CDR3 coding sequence is TGTGCCATCAGTGATTGGGCGGGGGAACCCACATATACGCAGTATTTT. This translates into CAISDWAGEPTYTQYF.